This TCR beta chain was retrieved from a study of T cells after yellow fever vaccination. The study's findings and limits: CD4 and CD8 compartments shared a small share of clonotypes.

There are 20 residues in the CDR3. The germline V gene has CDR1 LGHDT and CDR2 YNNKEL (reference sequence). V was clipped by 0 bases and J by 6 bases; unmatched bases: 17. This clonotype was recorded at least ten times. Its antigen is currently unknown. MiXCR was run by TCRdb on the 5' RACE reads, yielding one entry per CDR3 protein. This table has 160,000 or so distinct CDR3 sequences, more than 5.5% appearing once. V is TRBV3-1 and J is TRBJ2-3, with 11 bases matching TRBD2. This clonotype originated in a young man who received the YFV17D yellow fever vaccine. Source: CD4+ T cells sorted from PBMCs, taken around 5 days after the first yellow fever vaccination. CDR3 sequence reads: CASSQDKLGGSGGVVDTQYF. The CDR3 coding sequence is TGTGCCAGCAGCCAAGATAAACTCGGGGGTAGCGGGGGGGTTGTCGATACGCAGTATTTT.